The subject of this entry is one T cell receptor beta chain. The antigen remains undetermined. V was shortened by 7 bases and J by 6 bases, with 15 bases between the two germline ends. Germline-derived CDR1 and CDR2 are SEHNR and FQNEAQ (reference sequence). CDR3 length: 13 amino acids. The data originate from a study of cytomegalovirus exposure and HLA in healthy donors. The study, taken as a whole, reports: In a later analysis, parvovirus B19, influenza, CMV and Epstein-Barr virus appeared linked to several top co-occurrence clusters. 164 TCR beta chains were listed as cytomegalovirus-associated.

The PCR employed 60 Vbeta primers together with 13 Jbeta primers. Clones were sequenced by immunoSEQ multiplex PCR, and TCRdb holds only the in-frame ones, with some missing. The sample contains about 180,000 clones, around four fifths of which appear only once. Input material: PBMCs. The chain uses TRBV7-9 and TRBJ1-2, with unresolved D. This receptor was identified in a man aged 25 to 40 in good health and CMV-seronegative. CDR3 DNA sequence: TGTGCCAGCACCCTCGGAGGGCTGGATGGCTACACCTTC. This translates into CASTLGGLDGYTF.